A selection of T cell receptor beta chains follows, all from one sample in a study of blood T cell repertoires in COVID-19. Using immunoSEQ multiplex PCR, the repertoire was profiled, and TCRdb retains in-frame clones only, with some absent. The sample includes about 210,000 clones, about 84% of them seen just once. Sequenced material: peripheral blood. The receptor source for this set is a human donor in a cohort sampled during active COVID-19. CDR3s include the opening cysteine and the closing phenylalanine or tryptophan. The D gene is left open where the match is weak. A clone size is listed for some rows: how often the clone was seen (once, few, many), or a class if it is expanded.

j_call: TRBJ1-5
v_call: TRBV30
d_call: TRBD1
clone_size: -
cdr3_aa: CAWSGDRNQPQHF
cdr3_nt: TGTGCCTGGAGCGGGGACAGAAATCAGCCCCAGCATTTT

j_call: TRBJ2-2
v_call: TRBV5-1
d_call: TRBD2
clone_size: -
cdr3_aa: CASKPGLQNTGELFF
cdr3_nt: TGCGCCAGTAAGCCGGGACTACAGAACACCGGGGAGCTGTTTTTT

j_call: TRBJ1-3
v_call: TRBV9
d_call: -
clone_size: -
cdr3_aa: CASSKAPGEGNTIYF
cdr3_nt: TGTGCCAGCAGCAAAGCCCCAGGGGAGGGAAACACCATATATTTT

j_call: TRBJ1-1
v_call: TRBV24-1
d_call: TRBD1
clone_size: -
cdr3_aa: CATSVNTGTGNTEAFF
cdr3_nt: TGTGCCACCAGTGTCAACACTGGGACAGGGAACACTGAAGCTTTCTTT

j_call: TRBJ2-2
v_call: TRBV6-5
d_call: -
clone_size: -
cdr3_aa: CASSYSRNTGELFF
cdr3_nt: TGTGCCAGCAGTTACTCCCGGAACACCGGGGAGCTGTTTTTT

j_call: TRBJ1-3
v_call: TRBV7-6
d_call: -
clone_size: -
cdr3_aa: CASSSRQFSSGNTIYF
cdr3_nt: TGTGCCAGCAGCTCCAGACAGTTCTCCTCTGGAAACACCATATATTTT

j_call: TRBJ2-3
v_call: TRBV11-2
d_call: TRBD1
clone_size: -
cdr3_aa: CASRTQGSTDTQYF
cdr3_nt: TGTGCCAGCAGGACACAGGGGAGCACAGATACGCAGTATTTT

j_call: TRBJ1-6
v_call: TRBV18
d_call: -
clone_size: -
cdr3_aa: CASSRAEHSPLHF
cdr3_nt: TGTGCCAGCTCACGGGCAGAACATTCACCCCTCCACTTT

j_call: TRBJ1-3
v_call: TRBV24-1
d_call: -
clone_size: -
cdr3_aa: CATSDTTETSGNTIYF
cdr3_nt: TGTGCCACCAGTGACACCACAGAGACGTCTGGAAACACCATATATTTT

j_call: TRBJ1-2
v_call: TRBV29-1
d_call: -
clone_size: -
cdr3_aa: CSVEDTVSYGYTF
cdr3_nt: TGCAGCGTTGAAGATACGGTATCTTATGGCTACACCTTC

j_call: TRBJ2-6
v_call: TRBV19
d_call: -
clone_size: -
cdr3_aa: CASSPAEAGGANVLTF
cdr3_nt: TGTGCCAGTAGCCCCGCGGAGGCCGGCGGGGCCAACGTCCTGACTTTC

j_call: TRBJ2-1
v_call: TRBV7-2
d_call: -
clone_size: -
cdr3_aa: CASSLTGAYNEQFF
cdr3_nt: TGTGCCAGCAGCCTAACTGGAGCTTACAATGAGCAGTTCTTC

j_call: TRBJ1-2
v_call: TRBV28
d_call: -
clone_size: -
cdr3_aa: CASSPPREVYGYTF
cdr3_nt: TGTGCCAGCAGCCCTCCCCGGGAGGTCTATGGCTACACCTTC

j_call: TRBJ2-5
v_call: TRBV25-1
d_call: -
clone_size: few
cdr3_aa: CASSESPQDQETQYF
cdr3_nt: TGTGCCAGCAGTGAATCACCCCAGGACCAAGAGACCCAGTACTTC

j_call: TRBJ1-2
v_call: TRBV12-3/TRBV12-4
d_call: TRBD1
clone_size: once
cdr3_aa: CASSRTGNYGYTF
cdr3_nt: TGTGCCAGCAGCCGGACAGGCAATTATGGCTACACCTTC

j_call: TRBJ2-1
v_call: TRBV21-1
d_call: -
clone_size: -
cdr3_aa: CATGTSSNEQFF
cdr3_nt: TGTGCCACCGGGACTAGTTCCAATGAGCAGTTCTTC

j_call: TRBJ1-2
v_call: TRBV5-1
d_call: -
clone_size: -
cdr3_aa: CASSPGGAYGYTF
cdr3_nt: TGCGCCAGCAGCCCGGGGGGAGCGTATGGCTACACCTTC

j_call: TRBJ1-3
v_call: TRBV4-3
d_call: -
clone_size: -
cdr3_aa: CASSQDYSSGNTIYF
cdr3_nt: TGCGCCAGCAGCCAAGATTATTCCTCCGGAAACACCATATATTTT

j_call: TRBJ2-1
v_call: TRBV19
d_call: -
clone_size: -
cdr3_aa: CASSIVGLSDEQFF
cdr3_nt: TGTGCCAGTAGTATAGTTGGTCTCTCGGATGAGCAGTTCTTC

j_call: TRBJ1-3
v_call: TRBV2
d_call: -
clone_size: -
cdr3_aa: CASTPWESAGNTIYF
cdr3_nt: TGTGCCAGCACCCCCTGGGAGTCGGCTGGAAACACCATATATTTT

j_call: TRBJ1-5
v_call: TRBV6-2/TRBV6-3
d_call: -
clone_size: -
cdr3_aa: CASSSQGGQPQHF
cdr3_nt: TGTGCCAGCAGTTCACAGGGCGGTCAGCCCCAGCATTTT

j_call: TRBJ1-2
v_call: TRBV5-1
d_call: TRBD1
clone_size: many
cdr3_aa: CASSGGTGRAYGYTF
cdr3_nt: TGCGCCAGCAGCGGAGGGACAGGACGGGCCTATGGCTACACCTTC

j_call: TRBJ2-7
v_call: TRBV28
d_call: TRBD2
clone_size: -
cdr3_aa: CASSFSSGRGQYF
cdr3_nt: TGTGCCAGCAGCTTTTCTAGCGGGAGGGGCCAGTACTTC

j_call: TRBJ2-7
v_call: TRBV30
d_call: -
clone_size: -
cdr3_aa: CAWSVSSSYEQYF
cdr3_nt: TGTGCCTGGAGTGTATCTAGCTCCTACGAGCAGTACTTC

j_call: TRBJ2-5
v_call: TRBV6-5
d_call: -
clone_size: -
cdr3_aa: CASSQSGWETQYF
cdr3_nt: TGTGCCAGCAGCCAGTCGGGGTGGGAGACCCAGTACTTC

j_call: TRBJ2-5
v_call: TRBV9
d_call: -
clone_size: once
cdr3_aa: CASSPPVAGRQETQYF
cdr3_nt: TGTGCCAGCAGCCCCCCCGTGGCAGGGCGTCAAGAGACCCAGTACTTC

j_call: TRBJ1-4
v_call: TRBV19
d_call: -
clone_size: -
cdr3_aa: CASSTMIGSNEKLFF
cdr3_nt: TGTGCCAGTAGTACCATGATCGGTTCTAATGAAAAACTGTTTTTT

j_call: TRBJ2-3
v_call: TRBV4-3
d_call: TRBD2
clone_size: -
cdr3_aa: CASSQGLAGTDTQYF
cdr3_nt: TGCGCCAGCAGCCAGGGGCTAGCGGGCACAGATACGCAGTATTTT

j_call: TRBJ1-1
v_call: TRBV7-8
d_call: -
clone_size: -
cdr3_aa: CASSSLGGLNTEAFF
cdr3_nt: TGTGCCAGCAGCTCCTTGGGAGGTTTGAACACTGAAGCTTTCTTT

j_call: TRBJ2-7
v_call: TRBV20-1
d_call: -
clone_size: -
cdr3_aa: CSATSLHEQYF
cdr3_nt: TGCAGTGCAACATCCCTCCACGAGCAGTACTTC

j_call: TRBJ1-1
v_call: TRBV24-1
d_call: -
clone_size: -
cdr3_aa: CATSTSDRSVSEAFF
cdr3_nt: TGTGCCACCAGCACATCGGACAGAAGTGTTTCTGAAGCTTTCTTT

j_call: TRBJ1-1
v_call: TRBV7-2
d_call: TRBD1
clone_size: -
cdr3_aa: CASSLTDRDTEAFF
cdr3_nt: TGTGCCAGCAGCCTTACCGACAGGGACACTGAAGCTTTCTTT

j_call: TRBJ2-2
v_call: TRBV5-1
d_call: TRBD1
clone_size: -
cdr3_aa: CASSWTGITGELFF
cdr3_nt: TGCGCCAGCAGTTGGACAGGGATCACCGGGGAGCTGTTTTTT

j_call: TRBJ2-5
v_call: TRBV7-2
d_call: -
clone_size: -
cdr3_aa: CASSLFGQRWETQYF
cdr3_nt: TGTGCCAGCAGCTTATTCGGACAGAGATGGGAGACCCAGTACTTC

j_call: TRBJ1-6
v_call: TRBV6-6
d_call: TRBD1
clone_size: -
cdr3_aa: CAGKQGLGSPLHF
cdr3_nt: TGTGCCGGCAAACAGGGGTTAGGTTCACCCCTCCACTTT

j_call: TRBJ2-1
v_call: TRBV3-1/TRBV3-2
d_call: -
clone_size: -
cdr3_aa: CASSQVLGGINEQFF
cdr3_nt: TGTGCCAGCAGCCAAGTTCTTGGAGGGATCAATGAGCAGTTCTTC

j_call: TRBJ2-7
v_call: TRBV9
d_call: -
clone_size: once
cdr3_aa: CASSVGSTYEQYF
cdr3_nt: TGTGCCAGCAGCGTAGGTTCAACCTACGAGCAGTACTTC

j_call: TRBJ2-3
v_call: TRBV4-1
d_call: -
clone_size: -
cdr3_aa: CASSQEQVDTQYF
cdr3_nt: TGCGCCAGCAGCCAAGAGCAGGTAGATACGCAGTATTTT

j_call: TRBJ2-1
v_call: TRBV3-1/TRBV3-2
d_call: -
clone_size: -
cdr3_aa: CASSLLGQGGDEQFF
cdr3_nt: TGTGCCAGCAGCCTACTCGGACAGGGAGGGGATGAGCAGTTCTTC

j_call: TRBJ2-1
v_call: TRBV13
d_call: -
clone_size: -
cdr3_aa: CASSYRASPNEQFF
cdr3_nt: TGTGCCAGCAGCTACCGAGCTAGTCCCAATGAGCAGTTCTTC

j_call: TRBJ1-6
v_call: TRBV28
d_call: TRBD1
clone_size: -
cdr3_aa: CASSFSRTGWNSPLHF
cdr3_nt: TGTGCCAGCAGTTTCTCTCGGACAGGGTGGAATTCACCCCTCCACTTT

j_call: TRBJ1-2
v_call: TRBV29-1
d_call: -
clone_size: -
cdr3_aa: CSSGEAYGYTF
cdr3_nt: TGCAGCTCTGGGGAGGCGTATGGCTACACCTTC

j_call: TRBJ1-5
v_call: TRBV4-2
d_call: -
clone_size: few
cdr3_aa: CASSQEMQGRANRPQHF
cdr3_nt: TGTGCCAGCAGCCAGGAAATGCAGGGGCGGGCCAATCGTCCCCAGCATTTT

j_call: TRBJ1-5
v_call: TRBV30
d_call: -
clone_size: -
cdr3_aa: CAWSSVRGQPQHF
cdr3_nt: TGTGCCTGGAGTTCAGTCAGGGGACAGCCCCAGCATTTT

j_call: TRBJ2-3
v_call: TRBV18
d_call: TRBD1
clone_size: few
cdr3_aa: CASSPNPGTDTDTQYF
cdr3_nt: TGTGCCAGCTCACCGAATCCGGGGACAGACACAGATACGCAGTATTTT

j_call: TRBJ2-1
v_call: TRBV14
d_call: -
clone_size: -
cdr3_aa: CASSQDRQAARYNEQFF
cdr3_nt: TGTGCCAGCAGCCAAGATCGCCAGGCTGCCCGCTACAATGAGCAGTTCTTC

j_call: TRBJ2-1
v_call: TRBV7-8
d_call: TRBD2
clone_size: once
cdr3_aa: CASSLAPAGGTFDEQFF
cdr3_nt: TGTGCCAGCAGCTTAGCTCCAGCGGGGGGGACATTCGATGAGCAGTTCTTC

j_call: TRBJ1-6
v_call: TRBV28
d_call: TRBD1
clone_size: few
cdr3_aa: CASTSQGDSPLHF
cdr3_nt: TGTGCCAGCACGAGTCAGGGGGATTCACCCCTCCACTTT

j_call: TRBJ1-2
v_call: TRBV28
d_call: TRBD1
clone_size: -
cdr3_aa: CASGTGFSYGYTF
cdr3_nt: TGTGCCAGTGGGACAGGATTTTCCTATGGCTACACCTTC

j_call: TRBJ2-1
v_call: TRBV7-2
d_call: TRBD2
clone_size: -
cdr3_aa: CASSFGLAGVGSEQFF
cdr3_nt: TGTGCCAGCAGCTTCGGACTAGCGGGAGTGGGAAGTGAGCAGTTCTTC

j_call: TRBJ2-3
v_call: TRBV28
d_call: TRBD1
clone_size: -
cdr3_aa: CASSFQRTGKYDTQYF
cdr3_nt: TGTGCCAGCAGTTTCCAACGGACAGGGAAGTACGATACGCAGTATTTT

j_call: TRBJ1-1
v_call: TRBV5-4
d_call: TRBD1
clone_size: many
cdr3_aa: CASRPDRANTEAFF
cdr3_nt: TGTGCCAGCAGACCCGACAGGGCGAACACTGAAGCTTTCTTT

j_call: TRBJ2-3
v_call: TRBV10-3
d_call: -
clone_size: -
cdr3_aa: CAISENYPDTQYF
cdr3_nt: TGTGCCATCAGTGAGAACTACCCAGATACGCAGTATTTT

j_call: TRBJ1-4
v_call: TRBV6-5
d_call: TRBD1
clone_size: few
cdr3_aa: CASSYEGQHNEKLFF
cdr3_nt: TGTGCCAGCAGTTACGAGGGACAGCATAATGAAAAACTGTTTTTT

j_call: TRBJ1-6
v_call: TRBV28
d_call: TRBD1
clone_size: -
cdr3_aa: CASSPDRGYSPLHF
cdr3_nt: TGTGCCAGCAGTCCCGACAGGGGCTATTCACCCCTCCACTTT

j_call: TRBJ1-5
v_call: TRBV7-2
d_call: -
clone_size: few
cdr3_aa: CASSLVERQPQHF
cdr3_nt: TGTGCCAGCAGCTTAGTCGAGCGCCAGCCCCAGCATTTT

j_call: TRBJ1-1
v_call: TRBV7-3
d_call: TRBD1
clone_size: -
cdr3_aa: CASSLDRVYTEAFF
cdr3_nt: TGTGCCAGCAGCCTGGACAGGGTTTACACTGAAGCTTTCTTT

j_call: TRBJ2-7
v_call: TRBV18
d_call: TRBD1
clone_size: -
cdr3_aa: CASSTTSGQASYEQYF
cdr3_nt: TGTGCCAGCTCTACCACATCAGGACAGGCATCCTACGAGCAGTACTTC

j_call: TRBJ1-2
v_call: TRBV6-6
d_call: -
clone_size: -
cdr3_aa: CASILGAGYNYGYTF
cdr3_nt: TGTGCCAGCATACTAGGCGCAGGTTATAACTATGGCTACACCTTC